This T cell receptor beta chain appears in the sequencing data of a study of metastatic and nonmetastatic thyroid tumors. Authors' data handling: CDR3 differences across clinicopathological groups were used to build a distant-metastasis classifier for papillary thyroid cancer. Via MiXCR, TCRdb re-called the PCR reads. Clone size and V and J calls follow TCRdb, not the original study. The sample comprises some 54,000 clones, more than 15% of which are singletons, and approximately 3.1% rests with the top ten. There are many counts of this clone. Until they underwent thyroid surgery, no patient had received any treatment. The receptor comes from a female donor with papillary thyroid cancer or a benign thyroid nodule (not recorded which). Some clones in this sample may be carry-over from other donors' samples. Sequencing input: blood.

This CDR3 is CSAGPLGHLNTEAFF. CDR3 coding DNA: TGCAGTGCTGGGCCACTCGGACACTTGAACACTGAAGCTTTCTTT. This sequence joins TRBV20-1 and TRBJ1-1, with D perhaps TRBD1 (5 bases). V was shortened by 5 bases and J by 0 bases, with 16 bases between the two germline ends. Germline CDR1 and CDR2: DFQATT and SNEGSKA (reference sequence). This CDR3 has 15 amino acids.